This section outlines one T cell receptor (beta chain) sequence together with its context. The antigen it recognizes is unknown. Nothing much larger sits one base from this clone, and base qualities are not available. The library was made by the immunoSEQ multiplex PCR assay. A mixture of 60 forward primers for TCR Vbeta segments and 13 reverse primers for TCR Jbeta segments was used in the multiplex PCR. The CDR3 region of rearranged TCR beta genes was amplified from genomic DNA by a multiplex PCR assay. Amplified TCR beta libraries were sequenced as 87-base-pair reads on the Illumina HiSeq System. The study's own analysis went as follows. In a later analysis, tens of millions of unique TCR beta chains were counted across the 650 to 700 repertoires, and roughly 11 million of these chains were shared by at least two donors. Raw reads were error-corrected and collapsed into unique sequences by a nearest-neighbor algorithm in which closely related sequences were merged to remove PCR and sequencing errors. V, D and J gene segments were assigned by aligning CDR3 sequences to IMGT reference sequences. Each retained sequence needed at least a six-nucleotide match to both a V gene segment and a J gene segment. Rearrangements were called productive when the CDR3 lacked stop codons and stayed in frame with V and J; all others were non-productive. Following IMGT convention, CDR3 was defined as the stretch from the second conserved V-encoded cysteine up to the conserved J-encoded phenylalanine. The earlier analysis of approximately 590 of the donors excluded any sequence lacking an unambiguous match to a single V gene segment. In an earlier analysis of several hundred of the donors, V segments were called functional above 56.7% productive rearrangements and were called segregating when the between-donor standard deviation exceeded 5%. A statistical classification framework was built for diagnosing cytomegalovirus status from the catalog of TCR beta chain sequences. In a later analysis, V and J genes were assigned by comparing TCR nucleotide sequences against IMGT/GENE-DB human TR gene sequences. In a later analysis, CDR3 sequences and most-parsimonious VDJ recombination scenarios were assigned using the TCRdist pipeline. In a later analysis, each TCR beta chain was defined by its CDR3 amino acid sequence together with its V-gene family, and reads lacking a unique V-gene family were excluded. To address suspected cross-contamination and a sequencing artifact, a later analysis removed several hundred highly shared, low-generation-probability nucleotide sequences. A later analysis calculated a clonal expansion index for each public chain from normalized within-repertoire ranks of inferred template counts. In a later analysis, generation probabilities were computed using a VDJ recombination model fitted to out-of-frame rearrangements, and the results were checked against IGoR. A later analysis scored TCR-TCR, TCR-HLA and TCR-CMV co-occurrence with hypergeometric tests, applying a repertoire-size bias correction to TCR pairs. To estimate false discovery rates, a later analysis permuted the HLA or CMV assignments 20 times. In a later analysis, co-occurring TCRs were grouped using DBSCAN, and TCRdist sequence similarity was added for clustering within HLA-allele-positive subsets. For co-occurrence clustering, repertoires with fewer than 30,000 or more than 120,000 public chains were excluded, along with five or six repertoires with anomalous nucleotide sharing. What TCRdb holds here is the immuneACCESS table cut down to in-frame rearrangements. Part of the clones is not present; checked against another copy, under half of the missing clones reflect an unresolved V gene, and the others are unexplained. V, J and clone size were drawn from that table, and D and trimming were deduced from the DNA. In all, the sample holds around 140,000 clones, and approximately 80% of those were seen once. The ten largest clones take up less than 5% of the sample.

The CDR3 contains 13 residues, cysteine and phenylalanine counted. Only the CDR3 DNA stays, 39 bases, in frame from base 1. Trimming leaves V shorter by 6 bases and J shorter by 8 bases, with the junction holding 8 bases beyond the gene matches. The germline V gene sets CDR1 to MNHEY and CDR2 to SVGAGI. The entry originates in a study of cytomegalovirus exposure and HLA in healthy donors listed by TCRdb under 2017. Context from the whole study: According to an earlier analysis of 550 to 750 of the donors, 150 million to 200 million T cells yielded some 120 million unique TCR beta sequences and around 280 Gb of sequence data. Roughly 310 gigabases of sequencing data and approximately 93 million unique TCR sequences were included in an early release covering around 600 HLA-typed donors. The genetic ancestry cluster associated with self-reported Caucasian donors included around 76% of the 398 genotyped donors. The aim of the study was to test whether cataloging public T cell receptors could identify signatures of past pathogen exposure. The T cell repertoires of 666 subjects were profiled by immunosequencing and related to cytomegalovirus serostatus. Besides the first cohort of around 670 subjects, a separate validation cohort made up of 120 different subjects was used. To predict cytomegalovirus infection status, the study brought together high-throughput TCR immunosequencing, statistical association of individual TCRs with disease status, and machine learning. A later analysis re-examined previously published TCR beta repertoires from roughly 720 donors and added high-resolution HLA genotyping to investigate patterns of TCR occurrence. In the later analysis, no new phenotypic data were used to find candidate immune exposures; instead, reliance was placed on TCR beta sequences and their occurrence across donors. An earlier analysis of around 580 of the donors used high-throughput TCR beta sequencing to judge whether each TCR beta V gene segment behaved as functional or pseudogenic. Alongside the repertoire data, information on donor age, sex, ethnicity and CMV serostatus was compiled. A later genetic analysis took genome-wide SNP genotypes for about 55% of the roughly 670 donors and used that subset as a discovery cohort. Every repertoire in the discovery cohort had been generated on one and the same sequencing platform. HLA typing covered class I and class II loci at four-digit resolution. Typing coverage varied by locus: roughly 629-640 donors for A, B, C, DRB1 and DQB1; more than 500 for DQA1; some 610 for DPA1; approximately 490 for DPB1. Five DR-DQ haplotypes were handled as single units for association and clustering because linkage in the cohort was strong. Among over 350 genotyped donors of the cohort, an average of roughly 240,000 unique TCR beta nucleotide sequences were sequenced per donor, roughly 20% of them non-productive. The investigation overall reported the following: Correlated functional status among segregating V segments might reflect linkage disequilibrium, but an unknown experimental factor could not be ruled out. HLA typing was unavailable for some donors at each locus, so association tests used only the typed subset. The cohort was sequenced for TCR beta chains only, and without alpha or paired-chain data the features that could be detected were limited. Cytomegalovirus status was reported to be diagnosed by the classifier with high specificity and sensitivity in both the original and validation cohorts. In a later analysis, HLA-associated TCR beta chains showed more clonal expansion and lower generation probabilities than non-associated chains that were equally common. The only immune exposure information available for the cohort was CMV serostatus. It was suggested by the authors that the approach could potentially be generalized to other disease states and immunological phenotypes. A cluster of highly shared sequence variants was judged likely to be a technical artifact of the sequencing pipeline. Some IMGT-functional V segments, including TRBV6-2 and TRBV6-3, could not be told apart with the 87-base-pair reads, so those segments were excluded. In a later analysis, the rate of TCR association differed among HLA loci, with DRB1 alleles having the most associated TCRs and HLA-C alleles having the fewest. A total of 150 or so TCR beta chains were listed by the study as associated with cytomegalovirus. According to a later analysis, most CMV-associated TCR beta chains appeared to be HLA-restricted, and the HLA associations seemed to be driven largely by CMV exposure. A further reported finding was that TCR beta sequences accurately predicted the HLA-A and HLA-B alleles for most subjects in the first cohort. Specific HLA alleles were associated with 15,000 to 20,000 TCR beta sequences at a false discovery rate of 0.05 in a later analysis. In vitro tests confirmed that a few of the cytomegalovirus-associated TCR beta chains recognize cytomegalovirus antigens. A later genetic analysis associated a missense DCLRE1C variant with V-gene and J-gene trimming of TCR beta chains, and an independent cohort replicated the association. Most TCR sequences were seen in very few donors, while some public TCRs were found in many individuals. Sequencing depth was assumed to be roughly uniform across donors in the presence/absence analyses, though that assumption may not hold. When HLA alleles, especially DR and DQ, strongly co-occurred, TCR associations were difficult to assign to individual alleles. Several of the top co-occurrence clusters appeared to be linked to parvovirus B19, influenza, CMV and Epstein-Barr virus, according to a later analysis. Over 15 rarely observed V segments, including chromosome 9 orphons, were excluded from the earlier analysis of several hundred of the donors because counts were too low. According to a later genetic analysis, donors in an Asian-associated ancestry cluster had fewer N-insertions in productive TCRs than the roughly 670-donor mean. In an earlier analysis of 450 to 750 of the donors, most TCR beta V segments appeared in productive rearrangements about 87% or about 30% of the time, broadly matching IMGT annotations.

The cohort was made up of around 720 healthy bone marrow donors. At the time of sampling, all cohort members were nominally healthy, though unrecorded immune exposures were likely present. The donor was CMV seronegative and belonged to the group of 352 seronegative cohort members. A peripheral blood sample was provided by each donor, and peripheral blood mononuclear cells were used for TCR beta sequencing. The Qiagen DNeasy Blood Extraction Kit was used to extract genomic DNA from the blood cell samples. Input material: PBMCs. Here the chain combines TRBV6-5 and TRBJ1-2; 8 central nucleotides agree with TRBD1. This clonotype was sampled from a male donor in good health and CMV-seronegative. The CDR3 protein is CASSRQGLKGYTF. The nucleotides read TGTGCCAGCAGCCGACAGGGGTTGAAAGGCTACACCTTC.